This entry is about one T cell receptor beta chain. Its antigen is currently unknown. A read error likely explains this, since a far larger clone differs by one base. The sample originates from a study of regulatory T cells in long-lasting Graves disease. The study's findings and limits: Tissue studied was limited to peripheral blood, excluding thyroid tissue. Lower TCR diversity was seen in persistent Graves' patients than in newly diagnosed ones.

The CDR3 is 13 amino acids. Germline V CDR1 and CDR2: SGHNT, YENEEA. V was pared by 4 bases and J by 7 bases, with 14 bases between. Arm-PCR with iRepertoire HTBI primers amplified the CDR3 regions for these TCR beta libraries. Via MiXCR, TCRdb re-called the multiplex PCR reads, giving one row per CDR3 protein. The repertoire holds roughly 520,000 distinct CDR3 sequences, with about 12% as singletons. Regarding time point: newly diagnosed GD, antithyroid drugs for less than 3 months. Construction of the TCR library relied on RNA isolated from PBMCs. The data were also submitted as part of a second study, on T cells in Graves' hyperthyroidism and ophthalmopathy. That paper states: Stable hyperthyroidism and ophthalmopathy were separated using 13 V-J signatures.

The material sequenced was peripheral blood mononuclear cells (PBMCs), taken at new diagnosis, from a patient treated with antithyroid drugs. The clonotype comes from a woman in her 30s with Graves disease. The genes are TRBV11-3 and TRBJ2-7; no firm D call. CDR3: CASSSRTLNEQYF. DNA of the CDR3: TGTGCCAGCAGCTCAAGGACCCTGAATGAGCAGTACTTC.